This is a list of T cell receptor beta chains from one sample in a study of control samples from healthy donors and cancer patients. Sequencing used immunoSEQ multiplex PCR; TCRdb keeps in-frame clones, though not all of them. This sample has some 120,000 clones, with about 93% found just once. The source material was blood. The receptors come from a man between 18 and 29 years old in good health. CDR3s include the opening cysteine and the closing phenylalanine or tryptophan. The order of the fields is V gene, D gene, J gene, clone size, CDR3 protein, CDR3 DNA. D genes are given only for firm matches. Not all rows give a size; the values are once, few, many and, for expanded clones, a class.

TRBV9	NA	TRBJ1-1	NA	CASSVGNSLGSEAFF	TGTGCCAGCAGCGTAGGTAACAGTCTAGGGTCTGAAGCTTTCTTT
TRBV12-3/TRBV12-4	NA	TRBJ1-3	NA	CASRVNTIYF	TGTGCCAGCAGGGTGAACACCATATATTTT
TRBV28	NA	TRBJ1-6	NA	CASTLSRLNSPLHF	TGTGCCAGCACCCTCTCCCGTCTCAATTCACCCCTCCACTTT
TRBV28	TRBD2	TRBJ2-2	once	CASRPGGAVGELFF	TGTGCCAGCAGACCCGGGGGGGCAGTCGGGGAGCTGTTTTTT
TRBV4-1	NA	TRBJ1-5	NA	CASSLQGNQPQHF	TGCGCCAGCAGCCTACAGGGAAATCAGCCCCAGCATTTT
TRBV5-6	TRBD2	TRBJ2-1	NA	CASSLAGTSSYNEQFF	TGTGCCAGCAGCCTTGCCGGGACTAGTAGCTACAATGAGCAGTTCTTC
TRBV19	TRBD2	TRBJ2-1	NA	CASSPLSSGKLNEQFF	TGTGCCAGTAGTCCCCTTTCTAGCGGGAAACTCAATGAGCAGTTCTTC
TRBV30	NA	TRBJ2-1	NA	CAWSDGLNSYNEQFF	TGTGCCTGGAGTGATGGACTGAACTCCTACAATGAGCAGTTCTTC
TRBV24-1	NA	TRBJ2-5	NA	CATSDLDRAGGETQYF	TGTGCCACCAGTGATTTGGATCGGGCAGGAGGGGAGACCCAGTACTTC
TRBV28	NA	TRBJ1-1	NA	CASTLPGGTEAFF	TGTGCCAGCACCCTCCCAGGAGGCACTGAAGCTTTCTTT
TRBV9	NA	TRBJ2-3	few	CASAGTDTQYF	TGTGCCAGCGCCGGCACAGATACGCAGTATTTT
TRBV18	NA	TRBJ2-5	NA	CASSRGAAEETQYF	TGTGCCAGCTCCCGGGGCGCGGCGGAAGAGACCCAGTACTTC
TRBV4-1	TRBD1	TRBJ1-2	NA	CASRKVGTGFGNYGYTF	TGCGCCAGCAGAAAAGTCGGGACAGGGTTTGGAAACTATGGCTACACCTTC
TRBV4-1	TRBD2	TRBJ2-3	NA	CASSQVGASGPTSTDTQYF	TGCGCCAGCAGCCAAGTTGGTGCTAGCGGGCCCACTAGCACAGATACGCAGTATTTT
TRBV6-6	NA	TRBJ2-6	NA	CASSPDTWGSSGANVLTF	TGTGCCAGCAGTCCGGACACCTGGGGGTCCTCTGGGGCCAACGTCCTGACTTTC
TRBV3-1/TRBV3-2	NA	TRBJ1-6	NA	CASSQAGATLAFGSPLHF	TGTGCCAGCAGCCAAGCCGGAGCTACGTTGGCTTTCGGTTCACCCCTCCACTTT
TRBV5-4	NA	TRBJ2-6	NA	CASSPRGANVLTF	TGTGCCAGCAGCCCCCGGGGGGCCAACGTCCTGACTTTC
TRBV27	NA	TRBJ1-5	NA	CASSLIQGQPQHF	TGTGCCAGCAGTTTAATCCAGGGACAGCCCCAGCATTTT
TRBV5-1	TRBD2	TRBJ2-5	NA	CASRTSGEETQYF	TGCGCCAGTAGGACTAGCGGGGAAGAGACCCAGTACTTC
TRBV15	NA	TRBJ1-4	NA	CATSRPIQGFSEKLFF	TGTGCCACCAGCAGACCCATACAGGGTTTTAGCGAAAAACTGTTTTTT
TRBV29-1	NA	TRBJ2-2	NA	CSVDGGPGFTNTGELFF	TGCAGCGTTGACGGCGGACCAGGCTTTACCAACACCGGGGAGCTGTTTTTT
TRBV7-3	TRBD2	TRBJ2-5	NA	CASSLTGLAGQETQYF	TGTGCCAGCAGCTTAACAGGACTAGCGGGCCAAGAGACCCAGTACTTC
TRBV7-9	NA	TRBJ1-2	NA	CASGGGTGGYTF	TGTGCCAGCGGAGGAGGTACAGGTGGCTACACCTTC
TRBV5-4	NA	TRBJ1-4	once	CASSFGVPNEKLFF	TGTGCCAGCAGCTTTGGGGTCCCTAATGAAAAACTGTTTTTT
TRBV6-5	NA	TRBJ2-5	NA	CASTPWYQETQYF	TGTGCCAGCACCCCTTGGTACCAAGAGACCCAGTACTTC
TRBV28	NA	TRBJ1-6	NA	CASSLVGDNSPLHF	TGTGCCAGCAGTTTAGTAGGGGATAATTCACCCCTCCACTTT
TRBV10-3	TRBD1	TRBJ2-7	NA	CAISGSENRGHEQYF	TGTGCCATCAGTGGGTCCGAAAACAGGGGCCACGAGCAGTACTTC
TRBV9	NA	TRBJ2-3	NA	CASRGGRSDTQYF	TGTGCCAGCAGAGGGGGGAGGTCAGATACGCAGTATTTT
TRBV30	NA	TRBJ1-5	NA	CAWSPPGAQNQPQHF	TGTGCCTGGAGTCCTCCTGGCGCCCAAAATCAGCCCCAGCATTTT
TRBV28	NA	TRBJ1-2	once	CASSLLVDWGLYVGDRPNYGYTF	TGTGCCAGCAGTTTATTGGTAGACTGGGGGCTTTATGTGGGTGACAGGCCTAACTATGGCTACACCTTC
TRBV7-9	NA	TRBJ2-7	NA	CASSFEGHPSYEQYF	TGTGCCAGCAGCTTTGAGGGACACCCCTCCTACGAGCAGTACTTC
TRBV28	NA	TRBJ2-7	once	CASSGTYSYEQYF	TGTGCCAGCAGTGGGACGTATTCCTACGAGCAGTACTTC
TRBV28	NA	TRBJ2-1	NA	CASSLLQGYWNEQFF	TGTGCCAGCAGTTTATTGCAGGGATATTGGAATGAGCAGTTCTTC
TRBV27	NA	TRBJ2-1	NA	CASSSGTGYNEQFF	TGTGCCAGCAGTTCCGGGACTGGCTACAATGAGCAGTTCTTC
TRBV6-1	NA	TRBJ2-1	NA	CASSEYSSSYNEQFF	TGTGCCAGCAGTGAATATTCGAGCTCCTACAATGAGCAGTTCTTC
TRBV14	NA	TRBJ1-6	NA	CASSQGTAKTSSPLHF	TGTGCCAGCAGCCAAGGGACAGCCAAAACCAGTTCACCCCTCCACTTT
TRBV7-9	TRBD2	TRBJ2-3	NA	CASSPTSTSTDTQYF	TGTGCCAGCAGCCCGACTAGCACTAGCACAGATACGCAGTATTTT
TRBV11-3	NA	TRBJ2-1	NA	CASSLRNPTYNEQFF	TGTGCCAGCAGCTTGCGAAACCCTACCTACAATGAGCAGTTCTTC
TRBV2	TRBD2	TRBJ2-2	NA	CASSGTSGDTGELFF	TGTGCCAGCAGTGGGACTAGCGGGGACACCGGGGAGCTGTTTTTT
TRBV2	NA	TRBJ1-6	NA	CASRPGRDNSPLHF	TGTGCCAGCAGACCGGGACGGGATAATTCACCCCTCCACTTT
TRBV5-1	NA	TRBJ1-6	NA	CASSLAPKDSPLHF	TGCGCCAGCAGCTTGGCTCCAAAGGATTCACCCCTCCACTTT
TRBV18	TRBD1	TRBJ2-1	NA	CASSPAIFRDRGLSMEQFF	TGTGCCAGCTCACCCGCCATCTTCCGGGACAGGGGTCTCTCAATGGAGCAGTTCTTC
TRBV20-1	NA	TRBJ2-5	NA	CSAPRGETQYF	TGCAGTGCTCCCCGGGGGGAGACCCAGTACTTC
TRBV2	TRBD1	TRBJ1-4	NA	CASNEQGANEKLFF	TGTGCCAGCAATGAACAGGGGGCCAATGAAAAACTGTTTTTT
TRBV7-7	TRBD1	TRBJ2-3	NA	CASSPLFGQGSDTQYF	TGTGCTAGCAGCCCATTGTTTGGACAGGGCAGTGATACGCAGTATTTT
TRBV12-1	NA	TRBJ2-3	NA	CASSLRGGAQRTSTDTQYF	TGTGCCAGCAGCCTGCGCGGGGGGGCACAACGGACTAGCACAGATACGCAGTATTTT
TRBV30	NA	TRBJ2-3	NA	CAWSVSRWRDTQYF	TGTGCCTGGAGTGTTTCCCGTTGGAGGGATACGCAGTATTTT
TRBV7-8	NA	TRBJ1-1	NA	CASSSGTTEAFF	TGTGCCAGCAGCTCGGGGACCACTGAAGCTTTCTTT
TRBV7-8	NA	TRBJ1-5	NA	CASSLVQGIEPQHF	TGTGCCAGCAGCTTAGTGCAGGGTATTGAGCCCCAGCATTTT
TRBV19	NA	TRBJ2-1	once	CETAPPGPYEQFF	TGTGAAACGGCTCCCCCAGGGCCCTATGAGCAGTTCTTC